This is a list of T cell receptor beta chains from one sample in a study of cytomegalovirus exposure and HLA in healthy donors. Libraries were prepared by immunoSEQ multiplex PCR; TCRdb keeps only in-frame clonotypes and omits some of them. The sample carries over 30,000 clones, 70% to 85% recorded once. The specimen sequenced was PBMCs. These receptors were taken from a woman aged 18-29 years in good health and CMV-seronegative. CDR3s include the opening cysteine and the closing phenylalanine or tryptophan. Fields, in order: V gene, clone size, D gene, J gene, CDR3 DNA, CDR3 protein. A D gene is named only where the DNA matches it firmly. The size field is filled for only some rows; it gives once, few, many or a size class.

TRBV7-9	once	TRBD1	TRBJ2-1	TGTGCCAGCAGCTCCCCGGGACAGGGTATTTACAATGAGCAGTTCTTC	CASSSPGQGIYNEQFF
TRBV5-1	NA	NA	TRBJ2-7	TGCGCCAGCAGCTTCGAACTTCCGGTCTACGAGCAGTACTTC	CASSFELPVYEQYF
TRBV28	NA	NA	TRBJ2-7	TGTGCCAGCAGGCCGACAGGCTACGAGCAGTACTTC	CASRPTGYEQYF
TRBV27	NA	TRBD1	TRBJ1-2	TGTGCCAGCAGTCCCGGGACAGGGGCTCCCTATGGCTACACCTTC	CASSPGTGAPYGYTF
TRBV18	NA	NA	TRBJ1-6	TGTGCCAGCTCATCGAACAGGGATTCACCCCTCCACTTT	CASSSNRDSPLHF
TRBV19	NA	TRBD1	TRBJ2-7	TGTGCCAGCGCACGTACAGGGGCCGGACGCTACGAGCAGTACTTC	CASARTGAGRYEQYF
TRBV2	NA	NA	TRBJ2-7	TGTGCCAGCAGTGAGGTGACTCGCCAGTACTTC	CASSEVTRQYF
TRBV7-2	NA	TRBD1	TRBJ1-6	TGTGCCAGCAGCTTATCCGGGACAGGGGGAAAACCCCTCCACTTT	CASSLSGTGGKPLHF
TRBV27	NA	TRBD2	TRBJ2-5	TGTGCCAGCAGTCCCGGACTAGCGGGGGGGGCCAGGGAGACCCAGTACTTC	CASSPGLAGGARETQYF
TRBV12-1	NA	NA	TRBJ1-5	TGTGCCAGCAGCTTTCATTCCCAAGTTCAGGCAGACAATCAGCCCCAGCATTTT	CASSFHSQVQADNQPQHF
TRBV7-3	NA	TRBD1	TRBJ2-2	TGTGCCAGCAGCTTAAACGGGCAGGGGGCCGTCGGGGAGCTGTTTTTT	CASSLNGQGAVGELFF
TRBV18	medium-sized	NA	TRBJ1-1	TGTGCCAGCTCACCACCAAGGGTAGGGGACACTGAAGCTTTCTTT	CASSPPRVGDTEAFF
TRBV6-5	NA	NA	TRBJ1-1	TGTGCCAGCAGACCTCCAGGATCCTTGGGCACTGAAGCTTTCTTT	CASRPPGSLGTEAFF
TRBV29-1	NA	TRBD2	TRBJ2-5	TGCAGCGTCTTCAGCGGGGGGGCAGAGACCCAGTACTTC	CSVFSGGAETQYF
TRBV4-3	NA	NA	TRBJ1-1	TGCGCCAGCAGCCAAGTCCTCAGGGGCACTGAAGCTTTCTTT	CASSQVLRGTEAFF
TRBV6-1	NA	NA	TRBJ2-2	TGTGCCAGCAGCATCAGAAGCGTCGGTGAGCTGTTTTTT	CASSIRSVGELFF
TRBV4-1	NA	NA	TRBJ2-2	TGCGCCAGCAGCCATCCGCGGGGGCCGGGAAACGGGGAGCTGTTTTTT	CASSHPRGPGNGELFF
TRBV6-1	NA	NA	TRBJ1-2	TGTGCCAGCGGGACACTCCCTTGGGACGGCTATGGCTACACCTTC	CASGTLPWDGYGYTF
TRBV28	NA	TRBD2	TRBJ2-7	TGTGCCAGCAGTTTAAGCGGGAGTACGTACGAGCAGTACTTC	CASSLSGSTYEQYF
TRBV13	NA	TRBD1	TRBJ2-7	TGTGCCAGCAGCGTAACAGGGGGGAACTACGAGCAGTACTTC	CASSVTGGNYEQYF
TRBV4-2	NA	TRBD1	TRBJ2-1	TGTGCCAGCAGCCAGCCTGACAGGGAGTTCAATGAGCAGTTCTTC	CASSQPDREFNEQFF
TRBV6-1	NA	TRBD1	TRBJ1-2	TGTGCCAGCAGTACCAGGGGGCGTGGCTACACCTTC	CASSTRGRGYTF
TRBV5-1	NA	NA	TRBJ1-6	TGCGCCAGCAGCCCATCGGGATCATTCTATAATTCACCCCTCCACTTT	CASSPSGSFYNSPLHF
TRBV9	NA	NA	TRBJ1-1	TGTGCCAGCAGCGTAGAGGCAGGGAATATGAACACTGAAGCTTTCTTT	CASSVEAGNMNTEAFF
TRBV27	NA	NA	TRBJ1-1	TGTGCCAGCAGTTTGCAGGGAATCACTGAAGCTTTCTTT	CASSLQGITEAFF
TRBV19	once	TRBD1	TRBJ1-2	TGTGCCAGTAGTAAAGGGACAGACGGCTACTATGGCTACACCTTC	CASSKGTDGYYGYTF
TRBV5-1	NA	NA	TRBJ1-1	TGCGCCAGCAGACGAGGGGGGGTGAACACTGAAGCTTTCTTT	CASRRGGVNTEAFF
TRBV15	NA	TRBD1	TRBJ1-1	TGTGCCACCAGCAGACGGACAGGGGTGGGAACTGAAGCTTTCTTT	CATSRRTGVGTEAFF
TRBV7-2	NA	TRBD2	TRBJ2-2	TGTGCCAGCAGGGAGGGAGCGGGAGTGAACACCGGGGAGCTGTTTTTT	CASREGAGVNTGELFF
TRBV27	NA	NA	TRBJ1-6	TGTGCCAGCAGCCCCAATGACAGCGTTAATTCACCCCTCCACTTT	CASSPNDSVNSPLHF
TRBV19	once	TRBD2	TRBJ2-2	TGTGCCAGTAGTTCTCTGCGGGAGGGGGAGCTGTTTTTT	CASSSLREGELFF
TRBV6-1	NA	TRBD1	TRBJ1-1	TGTGCCAGCGTTTTCCACAGGGGTTCGAACACTGAAGCTTTCTTT	CASVFHRGSNTEAFF
TRBV11-1	NA	TRBD1	TRBJ1-2	TGTGCCAGCAGCTTCGGACAGGGGGCGTATGGCTACACCTTC	CASSFGQGAYGYTF
TRBV11-2	NA	TRBD1	TRBJ2-1	TGTGCCAGCAGCCGAGGACAGGGGGCAGGGTATGGAAATGAGCAGTTCTTC	CASSRGQGAGYGNEQFF
TRBV6-5	NA	NA	TRBJ2-7	TGTGCCAGCATTTCATTGGGGGCAGGGAAGGGGGAGCAGTACTTC	CASISLGAGKGEQYF
TRBV28	NA	TRBD2	TRBJ2-1	TGTGCCAGCGACTCTCCCGGGACTAGTGGCGATGAGCAGTTCTTC	CASDSPGTSGDEQFF
TRBV5-8	NA	TRBD1	TRBJ1-5	TGTGCCAGCAGCCCGGGACAGGGGAATCAGCCCCAGCATTTT	CASSPGQGNQPQHF
TRBV6-4	NA	NA	TRBJ2-5	TGTGCCAGCAGTGAGCGGGCCCAAGAGACCCAGTACTTC	CASSERAQETQYF
TRBV6-5	once	TRBD1	TRBJ1-2	TGTGCCAGCAGCCGGACAGGGGGCGGCTATGGCTACACCTTC	CASSRTGGGYGYTF
TRBV11-1	NA	TRBD2	TRBJ2-5	TGTGCCACCCCGGGACTAGCGGGAGCGGGACGCTGGCAAGAGACCCAGTACTTC	CATPGLAGAGRWQETQYF
TRBV28	NA	NA	TRBJ2-7	TGTGCCAGCAGCCCTTTGCTAGGGAGTGCGAGCGAGCAGTACTTC	CASSPLLGSASEQYF
TRBV7-3	NA	TRBD1	TRBJ2-3	TGTGCCAGCAGCCCCTGGACAGGGGAAACCACAGATACGCAGTATTTT	CASSPWTGETTDTQYF
TRBV4-3	NA	TRBD1	TRBJ2-6	TGCGCCAGCAGCCAAGAGCAGGGGGCTGGGGCCAACGTCCTGACTTTC	CASSQEQGAGANVLTF
TRBV5-4	NA	NA	TRBJ2-3	TGTGCCAGCAGCACCAAACAGGGTCTTAGCACAGATACGCAGTATTTT	CASSTKQGLSTDTQYF